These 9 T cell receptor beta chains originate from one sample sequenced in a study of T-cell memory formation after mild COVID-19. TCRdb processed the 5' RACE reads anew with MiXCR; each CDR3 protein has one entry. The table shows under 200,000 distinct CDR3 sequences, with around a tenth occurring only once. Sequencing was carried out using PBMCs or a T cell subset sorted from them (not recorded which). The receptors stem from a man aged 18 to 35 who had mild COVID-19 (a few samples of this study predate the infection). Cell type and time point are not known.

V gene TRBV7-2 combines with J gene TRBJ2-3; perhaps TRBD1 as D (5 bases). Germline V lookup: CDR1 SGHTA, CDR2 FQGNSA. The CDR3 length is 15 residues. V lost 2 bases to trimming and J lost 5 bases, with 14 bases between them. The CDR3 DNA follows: TGTGCCAGCAGCTTAAATTCCCAGGGCATAGATACGCAGTATTTT. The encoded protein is CASSLNSQGIDTQYF. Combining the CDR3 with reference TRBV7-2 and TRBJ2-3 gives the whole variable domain GAGVSQSPSNKVTEKGKDVELRCDPISGHTALYWYRQSLGQGLEFLIYFQGNSAPDKSGLPSDRFSAERTGGSVSTLTIQRTQQEDSAVYLCASSLNSQGIDTQYFGPGTRLTVL.

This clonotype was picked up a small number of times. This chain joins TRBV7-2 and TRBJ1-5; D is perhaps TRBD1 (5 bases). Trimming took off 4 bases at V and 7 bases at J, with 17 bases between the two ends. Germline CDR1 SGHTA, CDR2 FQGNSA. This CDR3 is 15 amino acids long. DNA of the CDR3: TGTGCCAGCAGCTCGCTGACAGCGGGTCGGCAGCCCCAGCATTTT. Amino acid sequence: CASSSLTAGRQPQHF.

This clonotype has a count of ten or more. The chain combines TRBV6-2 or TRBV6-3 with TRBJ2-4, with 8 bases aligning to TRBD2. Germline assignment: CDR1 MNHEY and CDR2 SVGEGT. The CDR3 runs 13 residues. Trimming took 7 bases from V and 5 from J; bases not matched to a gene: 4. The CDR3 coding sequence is TGTGCCAGCACTCGGGGACTAGAAAACATTCAGTACTTC. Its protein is CASTRGLENIQYF.

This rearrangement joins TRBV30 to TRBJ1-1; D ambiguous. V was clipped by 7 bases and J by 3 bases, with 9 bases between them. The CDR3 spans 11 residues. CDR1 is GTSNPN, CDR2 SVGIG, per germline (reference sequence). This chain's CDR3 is CALRHYTEAFF. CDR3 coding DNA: TGTGCCTTGAGACATTACACTGAAGCTTTCTTT. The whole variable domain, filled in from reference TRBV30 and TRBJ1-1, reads SQTIHQWPATLVQPVGSPLSLECTVEGTSNPNLYWYRQAAGRGLQLLFYSVGIGQISSEVPQNLSASRPQDRQFILSSKKLLLSDSGFYLCALRHYTEAFFGQGTRLTVV.

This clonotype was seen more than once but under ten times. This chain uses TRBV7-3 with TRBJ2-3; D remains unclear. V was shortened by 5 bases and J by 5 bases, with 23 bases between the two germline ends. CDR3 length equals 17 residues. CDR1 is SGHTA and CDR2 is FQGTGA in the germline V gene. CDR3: CASSQSVASAGRDTQYF. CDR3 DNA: TGTGCCAGCAGCCAATCGGTCGCATCCGCCGGTAGAGATACGCAGTATTTT.

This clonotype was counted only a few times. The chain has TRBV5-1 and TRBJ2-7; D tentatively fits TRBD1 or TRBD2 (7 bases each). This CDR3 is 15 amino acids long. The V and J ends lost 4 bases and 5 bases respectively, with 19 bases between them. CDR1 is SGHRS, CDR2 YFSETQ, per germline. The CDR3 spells CASSPGSGTAHEQYV. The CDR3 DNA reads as TGCGCCAGCAGCCCCGGGAGCGGGACAGCTCACGAGCAGTACGTC.

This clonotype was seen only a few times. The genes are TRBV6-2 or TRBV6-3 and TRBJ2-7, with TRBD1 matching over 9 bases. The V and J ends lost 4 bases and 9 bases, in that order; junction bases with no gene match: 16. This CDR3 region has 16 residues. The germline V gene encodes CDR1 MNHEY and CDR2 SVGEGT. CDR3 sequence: CASSWGPGQGEVRQYV. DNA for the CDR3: TGTGCCAGCAGTTGGGGCCCGGGACAGGGAGAGGTAAGGCAGTACGTC.

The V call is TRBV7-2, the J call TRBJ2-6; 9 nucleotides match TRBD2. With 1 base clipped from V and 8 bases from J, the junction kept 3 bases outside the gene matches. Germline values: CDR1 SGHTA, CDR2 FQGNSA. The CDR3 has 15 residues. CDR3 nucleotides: TGTGCCAGCAGCTTAGTGGCGGGGGGGTCCAACGTCCTGACTTTC. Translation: CASSLVAGGSNVLTF.

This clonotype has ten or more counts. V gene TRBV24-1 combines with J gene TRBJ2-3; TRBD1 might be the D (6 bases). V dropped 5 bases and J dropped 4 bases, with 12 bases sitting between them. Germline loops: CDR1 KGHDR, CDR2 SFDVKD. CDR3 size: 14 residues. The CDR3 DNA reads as TGTGCCACCAGTGCCTACAGGGTTGCAGATACGCAGTATTTT. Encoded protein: CATSAYRVADTQYF.